The following is a T cell receptor beta chain sequence with its context. What it binds is not known. 60 Vbeta and 13 Jbeta primers were used in PCR. Measured with immunoSEQ multiplex PCR; TCRdb has only the in-frame clones, and not every one. The sample includes roughly 250,000 clones, 70% to 90% of them seen just once. There are 14 residues in the CDR3. Trimming removed 6 bases from V and 2 bases from J, with 14 bases in between. Per germline, CDR1 MNHEY and CDR2 SVGAGI. The sample is drawn from a study of cytomegalovirus exposure and HLA in healthy donors. Study-wide background: Caucasian-associated ancestry cluster membership applied to approximately 81% of some 400 genotyped donors.

Study results and limitations: Across donors, sequencing depth was assumed by presence/absence analyses to be roughly uniform. Certain indistinguishable V segments, among them TRBV6-2 and TRBV6-3, were excluded. Sequencing likely produced, as an artifact, a cluster of highly shared sequence variants.

The sequencing input was PBMCs. This clonotype was sampled from a woman aged 40 to 49 in good health and CMV-seropositive. This sequence joins TRBV6-5 and TRBJ2-7; D is unresolved. The chain's CDR3 is CASRNDLPPYEQYF. In DNA form, the CDR3 reads TGTGCCAGCAGAAACGACTTGCCCCCCTACGAGCAGTACTTC.